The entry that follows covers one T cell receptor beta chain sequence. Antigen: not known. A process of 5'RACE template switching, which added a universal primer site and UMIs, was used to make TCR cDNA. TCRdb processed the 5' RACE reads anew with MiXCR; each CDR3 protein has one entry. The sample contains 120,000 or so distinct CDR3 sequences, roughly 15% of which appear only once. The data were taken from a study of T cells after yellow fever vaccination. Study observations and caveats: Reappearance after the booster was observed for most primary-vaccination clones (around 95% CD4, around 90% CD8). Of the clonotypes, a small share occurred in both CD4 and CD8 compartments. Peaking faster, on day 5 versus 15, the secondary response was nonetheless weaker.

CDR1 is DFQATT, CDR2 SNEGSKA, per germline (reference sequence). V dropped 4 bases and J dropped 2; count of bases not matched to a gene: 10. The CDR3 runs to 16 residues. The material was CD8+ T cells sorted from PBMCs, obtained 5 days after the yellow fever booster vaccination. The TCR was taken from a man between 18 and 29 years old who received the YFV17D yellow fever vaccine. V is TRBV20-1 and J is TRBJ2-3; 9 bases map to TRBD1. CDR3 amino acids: CSAKRTGGGLTDTQYF. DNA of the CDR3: TGCAGTGCTAAACGAACAGGGGGCGGGCTCACAGATACGCAGTATTTT.